The 32 T cell receptor beta chains presented below share a single source sample, sequenced in a study of blood T cell repertoires in COVID-19 (dated by TCRdb to about 2020). The library was made by the immunoSEQ multiplex PCR assay. TCRdb retrieved this table from immuneACCESS and kept in-frame rearrangements only. Not all clones are present; in checked studies, unresolved V genes account for under half, and no reason is known for the remainder. This sample comprises roughly 670,000 clones, around 89% of them detected only once. The ten most abundant clones make up about 0.24% of the sample. Sequencing was performed on peripheral blood. The receptors stem from a woman between 18 and 30 years old with acute or convalescent COVID-19.

The rearrangement uses TRBV5-1 and TRBJ1-1, with 7 bases aligning to TRBD1. With V trimmed by 8 bases and J by 3 bases, 16 bases remained unmatched. This CDR3 has 16 residues. Germline loops: CDR1 SGHRS, CDR2 YFSETQ. CDR3 in amino acids: CASMTGPKNGDTEAFF. The DNA of the CDR3 is TGCGCCAGTATGACAGGGCCAAAAAACGGGGACACTGAAGCTTTCTTT.

The chain is built from TRBV18 and TRBJ1-5; TRBD1 agrees at 8 bases. V was pared by 2 bases and J by 6 bases, with 6 bases of the junction left unmatched. The CDR3 contains 15 residues. Per germline, CDR1 KGHSH and CDR2 LQKENI. CDR3 nucleotide sequence: TGTGCCAGCTCACCAAGCCAGGGGGCCGGTCAGCCCCAGCATTTT. Protein product: CASSPSQGAGQPQHF.

The V gene is TRBV6-2 or TRBV6-3, the J gene TRBJ1-5; D unresolved. Germline V CDR1 and CDR2: MNHEY, SVGEGT. This CDR3 is 14 amino acids long. V was cut by 2 bases and J by 4 bases, with 9 bases left in between. CDR3 DNA: TGTGCCAGCAGTTACGCCAGCGAAAATCAGCCCCAGCATTTT. Amino acids: CASSYASENQPQHF.

The DNA for the CDR3 is TGTGCCACCAGTGATTGGGAGGGGACAGGGATTGGGGGCTACACCTTC. As protein: CATSDWEGTGIGGYTF. The chain carries TRBV24-1 and TRBJ1-2; 9 positions agree with TRBD1. The CDR3 runs to 16 residues. Trimming removed 2 bases from V and 8 bases from J; junction bases left unmatched: 11. The germline V gene has CDR1 KGHDR and CDR2 SFDVKD.

This chain links TRBV3-1 (or the pseudogene TRBV3-2) with TRBJ1-2; TRBD1 might be the D (6 bases). Trimming took 1 base from V and 7 from J, leaving 13 bases between them. Looked up from germline, CDR1 is LGHDT and CDR2 is YNNKEL (reference sequence). The CDR3 is 14 residues long. In nucleotides, the CDR3 is TGTGCCAGCAGCCAAGGCAGGGGCACTGGTGGCTACACCTTC. Translated, it gives CASSQGRGTGGYTF.

The CDR3 sequence: CASSVRLAGTYRENYNEQFF. CDR3 nucleotide sequence: TGTGCCAGCAGTGTGAGACTAGCGGGGACGTATCGGGAAAATTACAATGAGCAGTTCTTC. The chain carries TRBV2 and TRBJ2-1; 11 bases map to TRBD2. After removal of 4 bases from V and 4 bases from J, the junction contained 18 bases not matched to a gene. This CDR3 is 20 amino acids long. CDR1 is SNHLY, CDR2 FYNNEI, per germline.

This clone turned up a few times. The rearrangement joins TRBV6-1 to TRBJ1-5, with a possible D match to TRBD1 (5 bases). Trimming took 3 bases from V and 5 from J, leaving 8 bases between them. The CDR3 runs 13 residues. Germline-derived CDR1 and CDR2 are MNHNS and SASEGT. This chain's CDR3 is CASSDRADQPQHF. In DNA, the CDR3 is TGTGCCAGCAGTGACAGGGCTGATCAGCCCCAGCATTTT.

The chain recombines TRBV2 with TRBJ1-4; 7 bases match TRBD1. Germline loops: CDR1 SNHLY, CDR2 FYNNEI. J gave up 5 bases and V 1 base, and 7 bases lay outside the gene matches. This CDR3 has 16 amino acids. This chain's CDR3 is CASSEEGAVLNEKLFF. The CDR3 bases are TGTGCCAGCAGTGAAGAGGGGGCGGTCCTAAATGAAAAACTGTTTTTT.

This clone was picked up one time. The V and J genes are TRBV6-5 and TRBJ1-5; tentative D call: TRBD1 (5 bases). Germline values: CDR1 MNHEY, CDR2 SVGAGI. With 10 bases removed from V and 3 bases from J, the gap between germline ends came to 13 bases. This CDR3 is built from 13 residues. The CDR3 is CATSRGYNQPQHF. CDR3 bases: TGTGCCACCTCGCGGGGGTACAATCAGCCCCAGCATTTT.

The chain links TRBV24-1 to TRBJ2-1, with 9 bases lining up with TRBD2. Germline V CDR1 and CDR2: KGHDR, SFDVKD. V shed 7 bases, J shed 5 bases, and the junction held 8 bases outside the gene matches. The CDR3 runs 15 residues. The DNA of the CDR3 is TGTGCCACCAGACATAGCGGGGGAGGTAACAATGAGCAGTTCTTC. Translated: CATRHSGGGNNEQFF.

The J gene is TRBJ2-5, the V gene TRBV7-3; the match to TRBD1 covers 7 bases. This CDR3 contains 15 residues. V trimming: 5 bases; J trimming: 0 bases; junction bases outside the gene matches: 6. Germline V lookup: CDR1 SGHTA, CDR2 FQGTGA. Written as DNA, the CDR3 is TGTGCCAGCAGCCCCGGGACAGCTTACCAAGAGACCCAGTACTTC. Protein sequence: CASSPGTAYQETQYF.

The chain is built from TRBV27 and TRBJ1-1; D is unresolved. Germline V lookup: CDR1 MNHEY, CDR2 SMNVEV (reference sequence). CDR3 length: 12 amino acids. The V end was cut by 3 bases, the J end by 7 bases, with 9 bases between. CDR3: CASSLRFGEAFF. The CDR3 DNA sequence: TGTGCCAGCAGTTTGCGATTTGGTGAAGCTTTCTTT.

This chain links TRBV24-1 with TRBJ2-3; D unclear. The CDR3 runs to 13 residues. CDR1 KGHDR and CDR2 SFDVKD come from the germline V gene. V was shortened by 6 bases and J by 2 bases, with 8 bases between the two germline ends. The CDR3 reads CATSKKATDTQYF. CDR3 sequence (DNA): TGTGCCACCAGTAAGAAAGCCACAGATACGCAGTATTTT.

This chain joins TRBV25-1 and TRBJ1-1; no definite D call. The ends were cut back, 7 bases at V and 3 bases at J, with 12 bases in the middle. The germline CDR1 and CDR2 sequences are MGHDK and SYGVNS. The CDR3 consists of 13 residues. The CDR3 sequence: CASKISSDTEAFF. DNA of the CDR3: TGTGCCAGCAAAATTAGTTCGGACACTGAAGCTTTCTTT.

This clone showed up just once. The chain is built from TRBV4-1 and TRBJ2-7, with a tentative D call TRBD1 (6 bases). V was pared by 1 base and J by 2 bases, with 12 bases between. CDR3 length equals 15 residues. Germline V lookup: CDR1 MGHRA, CDR2 YSYEKL. The CDR3 coding sequence is TGCGCCAGCAGCCAAGGACAGGTGGGGACCTACGAGCAGTACTTC. Its protein product is CASSQGQVGTYEQYF.

V usage is TRBV29-1 and J usage is TRBJ2-7; 7 bases agree with TRBD2. After removal of 6 bases from V and 1 base from J, the junction contained 3 bases not matched to a gene. Germline CDR1 and CDR2: SQVTM and ANQGSEA. This CDR3 is built from 12 residues. The CDR3 DNA reads TGCAGCGTGGGAGCGGGGTCCTACGAGCAGTACTTC. Its protein is CSVGAGSYEQYF.

The chain employs TRBV19 and TRBJ1-2, with 9 bases fitting TRBD1. The CDR3 contains 16 residues. The germline CDR1 and CDR2 sequences are LNHDA and SQIVND (reference sequence). Losses at the gene ends were 2 bases for V and 4 bases for J; bases not matched to a gene: 8. This chain's CDR3 is CASSIIRDRDLYGYTF. CDR3 DNA: TGTGCCAGTAGTATAATCCGGGACAGGGATCTCTATGGCTACACCTTC.

The table lists this clone with a count of one. The chain recombines TRBV10-3 with TRBJ1-1; 11 nucleotides align to TRBD1. The CDR3 totals 16 residues. Germline CDR1 ENHRY, CDR2 SYGVKD. V lost 7 bases and J lost 3; bases outside the gene matches: 10. CDR3 protein: CAIKGTGGFQYTEAFF. Here the CDR3 DNA reads TGTGCCATCAAGGGGACAGGGGGTTTTCAGTACACTGAAGCTTTCTTT.

This chain joins TRBV4-1 and TRBJ1-2, with D unclear. Germline V gene data show CDR1 as MGHRA and CDR2 as YSYEKL. This CDR3 is built from 15 residues. The V end was cut by 0 bases, the J end by 4 bases, with 12 bases between. The CDR3 spells CASSQEASLAYGYTF. CDR3 in DNA: TGCGCCAGCAGCCAAGAGGCATCCCTGGCCTATGGCTACACCTTC.

The chain couples TRBV7-9 to TRBJ2-5, with D hard to call. The length of the CDR3 is 11 residues. V lost 5 bases, J lost 7 bases, and 8 bases lay in between. CDR1 and CDR2 from the germline V gene are SEHNR and FQNEAQ (reference sequence). This CDR3 is CASSVPGTQYF. DNA for the CDR3: TGTGCCAGCAGCGTCCCGGGGACCCAGTACTTC. The full variable domain, completed using reference TRBV7-9 and TRBJ2-5, is DTGVSQNPRHKITKRGQNVTFRCDPISEHNRLYWYRQTLGQGPEFLTYFQNEAQLEKSRLLSDRFSAERPKGSFSTLEIQRTEQGDSAMYLCASSVPGTQYFGPGTRLLVL.

This chain links TRBV6-9 with TRBJ1-1; TRBD1 is a possible D gene (5 bases). This CDR3 is built from 16 residues. The V end lost 2 bases, the J end lost 6 bases, and 19 bases lay between the germline ends. Germline-derived CDR1 and CDR2 are MNHGY and SVAAGI. CDR3 amino acids: CASSYLRGGERPEAFF. In nucleotides, the CDR3 is TGTGCCAGCAGTTATCTGAGGGGAGGGGAACGTCCTGAAGCTTTCTTT.

This chain links TRBV4-2 with TRBJ1-2; 9 nucleotides line up with TRBD1. Looked up from germline, CDR1 is LGHNA and CDR2 is YNFKEQ. Trimming at V came to 0 bases and at J to 7 bases, leaving 6 bases not matched to a gene. This CDR3 is built from 15 residues. CDR3 in amino acids: CASSQEWDRVGGYTF. CDR3 coding DNA: TGTGCCAGCAGCCAAGAGTGGGACAGGGTGGGTGGCTACACCTTC.

The rearrangement uses TRBV30 and TRBJ1-2, with 7 positions matching TRBD1. The ends lost 3 bases at V and 2 bases at J; junction bases unmatched: 6. The CDR3 has 14 residues. CDR1 GTSNPN and CDR2 SVGIG come from the germline V gene (reference sequence). The CDR3 DNA sequence: TGTGCCTGGAGACCAGGACAGGCAAACTATGGCTACACCTTC. Its protein product is CAWRPGQANYGYTF.

This chain links TRBV7-2 with TRBJ2-2; tentative D call: TRBD1 (6 bases). Germline CDR1 reads SGHTA; CDR2 reads FQGNSA. This CDR3 has 14 residues. Deletions cut 6 bases from V and 4 bases from J, with 12 bases between. The DNA of the CDR3 is TGTGCCAGCAGGACAGGACTGGTCACCGGGGAGCTGTTTTTT. Its protein is CASRTGLVTGELFF.

The chain employs TRBV27 and TRBJ1-2; TRBD1 agrees at 7 bases. Germline trimming cut 5 bases from V and 5 bases from J; bases unmatched to any gene: 5. Germline assignment: CDR1 MNHEY and CDR2 SMNVEV (reference sequence). The CDR3 sequence is 13 residues long. CDR3 nucleotides: TGTGCCAGCAGTACACAGGGGTTGTATGGCTACACCTTC. This gives the protein CASSTQGLYGYTF.

This clone has a single count. The junction does not match germline at one end; this may be a read error. The chain employs TRBV5-1 and TRBJ1-2, with no clear D. The CDR3 loop spans 11 amino acids. Germline V gene data show CDR1 as SGHRS and CDR2 as YFSETQ. The chain's CDR3 is CASSSPEGTAF. CDR3 nucleotides: TGCGCCAGCAGCTCACCTGAGGGTACGGCCTTC.

The rearrangement uses TRBV2 and TRBJ1-5, with 8 bases identical to TRBD1. J lost 1 base, V lost 6 bases, and 2 bases had no gene match. This CDR3 region has 14 residues. Looked up from germline, CDR1 is SNHLY and CDR2 is FYNNEI. CDR3 sequence: CASRGDRSNQPQHF. In DNA, the CDR3 is TGTGCCAGCAGGGGGGACAGGAGCAATCAGCCCCAGCATTTT. Using reference TRBV2 and TRBJ1-5 for the parts outside the CDR3, the full variable domain is EPEVTQTPSHQVTQMGQEVILRCVPISNHLYFYWYRQILGQKVEFLVSFYNNEISEKSEIFDDQFSVERPDGSNFTLKIRSTKLEDSAMYFCASRGDRSNQPQHFGDGTRLSIL.

The CDR3 nucleotides read TGTGCCAGCTCTCCAAGACAGACTAATTCACCCCTCCACTTT. Amino acid sequence: CASSPRQTNSPLHF. The V and J genes are TRBV5-6 and TRBJ1-6; the D gene is possibly TRBD1 (5 bases). Germline V gives CDR1 SGHDT, CDR2 YYEEEE. Trimming took 7 bases from V and 6 from J, leaving 14 bases between them. This CDR3 spans 14 amino acids.

The V call is TRBV6-5, the J call TRBJ1-3; TRBD1 might be the D (6 bases). CDR1 is MNHEY and CDR2 is SVGAGI in the germline V gene. This CDR3 has 14 residues. The V end was cut by 10 bases, the J end by 4 bases, with 17 bases between. The CDR3 DNA sequence: TGTGCCATCACCGGGACAAATTCCGGAAACACCATATATTTT. It translates to CAITGTNSGNTIYF.

The chain joins TRBV6-2 or TRBV6-3 to TRBJ1-2; unclear D gene. The CDR3 runs to 15 residues. The ends were cut back, 1 base at V and 4 bases at J, with 13 bases in the middle. Germline CDR1 and CDR2: MNHEY and SVGEGT. CDR3 sequence reads: CASSYFGPEIYGYTF. The CDR3 coding sequence is TGTGCCAGCAGTTACTTCGGTCCCGAGATCTATGGCTACACCTTC.

The V call is TRBV4-3, the J call TRBJ1-1; D is undetermined. Per germline, CDR1 LGHNA and CDR2 YSLEER. This CDR3 contains 14 residues. The V and J ends lost 0 bases and 4 bases respectively, with 9 bases between them. CDR3 in amino acids: CASSQEAPGTEAFF. The CDR3 nucleotides read TGCGCCAGCAGCCAAGAGGCCCCTGGCACTGAAGCTTTCTTT.

This clone is a singleton in its sample. V gene TRBV9 combines with J gene TRBJ1-1; D gene unclear. V gave up 4 bases and J gave up 7 bases, with 8 bases separating them. The V gene's germline CDR1 is SGDLS and CDR2 YYNGEE. The CDR3 has 11 amino acids. The CDR3 here is CASSRHGEAFF. CDR3 DNA sequence: TGTGCCAGCAGCCGACACGGTGAAGCTTTCTTT. The full variable domain, its missing parts supplied by reference TRBV9 and TRBJ1-1, is DSGVTQTPKHLITATGQRVTLRCSPRSGDLSVYWYQQSLDQGLQFLIQYYNGEERAKGNILERFSAQQFPDLHSELNLSSLELGDSALYFCASSRHGEAFFGQGTRLTVV.